The present TCR beta chain was sequenced within a study of regulatory T cells in long-lasting Graves disease. This clonotype has a handful of counts. Its antigen is not identified. The CDR3 has 14 residues. Trimming removed 0 bases from V and 4 bases from J, with 10 bases in between. Germline values: CDR1 SGHAT, CDR2 FQNNGV. Arm-PCR of CDR3 regions and iRepertoire HTBI primers were used to build TCR beta libraries. Per the authors' pipeline: Identification of gene segments yielded 60 or so TRBV and 14 TRBJ across samples. A single record per CDR3 protein comes from TCRdb applying MiXCR to the multiplex PCR reads. TCRdb's processing, not the study's, gives the V and J calls here. Here the sample spans fewer than 350,000 distinct CDR3 sequences, 15% to 20% being singletons. Time point indicated: newly diagnosed GD, antithyroid drugs for less than 3 months. Generation of the TCR library employed RNA extracted from PBMCs.

Study observations and caveats: New patients shared 1,000 or so public clonotypes, and persistent patients shared more, with a few thousand. Accuracy was perhaps lowered by the small sample size. Patients with persistent disease showed a bias toward TRBV28, TRBJ1-2 and TRBJ2-5.

The sequence derives from a female donor with Graves disease. This material consisted of peripheral blood mononuclear cells (PBMCs), taken at new diagnosis, from a patient treated with antithyroid drugs. The V call is TRBV11-2, the J call TRBJ2-7; D may be TRBD1 (5 bases). Here the CDR3 DNA reads TGTGCCAGCAGCTTAGAGGCAGGGCATTACGAGCAGTACTTC. Protein product: CASSLEAGHYEQYF.